The 23 T cell receptor beta chains below were found in one sample sequenced in a study of shared clonotypes between healthy human individuals. Naive CD8 cells were CD45RO-negative, positively selected for CCR7, excluding terminally differentiated effector memory CD45RA+ cells. Sequencing used immunoSEQ multiplex PCR; TCRdb keeps in-frame clones, though not all of them. Of about 680,000 clones listed, roughly nine tenths are singletons. What was sequenced was naive CD8+ T cells sorted from blood. The source of these receptors is a man aged 30 to 39 in good health.

The J gene is TRBJ1-3, the V gene TRBV28, with TRBD1 matching 10 bases. Per the germline V gene, CDR1 is MDHEN and CDR2 is SYDVKM. With V trimmed by 6 bases and J by 2 bases, 16 bases remained unmatched. CDR3 size: 19 residues. The CDR3 nucleotides read TGTGCCAGCAGCCCTCACGGGACAGGGGACGCCGGACCTGGAAACACCATATATTTT. Translation: CASSPHGTGDAGPGNTIYF.

The chain combines TRBV15 with TRBJ1-5; D unresolved. The CDR3 is made up of 17 amino acids. V was shortened by 0 bases and J by 2 bases, with 14 bases between the two germline ends. Germline CDR1 is LNHNV and CDR2 is YYDKDF (reference sequence). The CDR3: CATSRDLAPRGNQPQHF. The CDR3 region has the DNA TGTGCCACCAGCAGAGACCTAGCCCCGAGGGGCAATCAGCCCCAGCATTTT.

The chain has TRBV12-5 and TRBJ2-3; D could derive from TRBD1 or TRBD2 (6 bases each). CDR1 LGHNT and CDR2 FRNRAP come from the germline V gene. This CDR3 comprises 15 residues. V was clipped by 6 bases and J by 6 bases, with 19 bases between them. CDR3 residues: CASGPGAGTWDTQYF. The CDR3 region has the DNA TGTGCTAGTGGCCCAGGGGCGGGAACTTGGGATACGCAGTATTTT. The full variable domain, in which reference TRBV12-5 and TRBJ2-3 provide the parts outside the CDR3, is DARVTQTPRHKVTEMGQEVTMRCQPILGHNTVFWYRQTMMQGLELLAYFRNRAPLDDSGMPKDRFSAEMPDATLATLKIQPSEPRDSAVYFCASGPGAGTWDTQYFGPGTRLTVL.

V is TRBV30 and J is TRBJ2-2; the D gene is possibly TRBD2 (5 bases). From germline, CDR1 is GTSNPN and CDR2 SVGIG (reference sequence). The CDR3 length is 12 residues. V lost 4 bases and J lost 5, with 8 bases in between. The CDR3 reads CAWIRGTGELFF. The CDR3 DNA reads as TGTGCCTGGATCCGGGGAACCGGGGAGCTGTTTTTT.

V and J are TRBV10-3 and TRBJ2-2; 7 bases match TRBD2. Losses at the gene ends were 1 base for V and 0 bases for J; bases not matched to a gene: 11. Germline CDR1 and CDR2: ENHRY and SYGVKD. The CDR3 sequence is 19 residues long. The CDR3 protein is CAISEFPSGSNSNTGELFF. The CDR3 DNA reads TGTGCCATCAGTGAGTTCCCTAGCGGATCTAACTCGAACACCGGGGAGCTGTTTTTT.

The chain links TRBV28 to TRBJ1-4, with a tentative D call TRBD1 (6 bases). Trimming cost V 1 base and J 4 bases, with 13 bases left between them. CDR3 size: 16 residues. In germline, CDR1 is MDHEN, CDR2 SYDVKM. CDR3 sequence reads: CASSLYQGQNNEKLFF. CDR3 nucleotide sequence: TGTGCCAGCAGTTTATACCAAGGACAGAATAATGAAAAACTGTTTTTT.

This clone was counted a single time. V is TRBV7-9 and J is TRBJ2-7; the match to TRBD2 covers 11 bases. Germline V gives CDR1 SEHNR, CDR2 FQNEAQ (reference sequence). The CDR3 loop spans 15 amino acids. Losses at the gene ends were 7 bases for V and 6 bases for J; bases not matched to a gene: 11. CDR3 in amino acids: CASTPASGRTGEQYF. CDR3 DNA: TGTGCCAGCACCCCAGCTAGCGGGAGGACTGGCGAGCAGTACTTC. The full variable domain, in which reference TRBV7-9 and TRBJ2-7 provide the parts outside the CDR3, is DTGVSQNPRHKITKRGQNVTFRCDPISEHNRLYWYRQTLGQGPEFLTYFQNEAQLEKSRLLSDRFSAERPKGSFSTLEIQRTEQGDSAMYLCASTPASGRTGEQYFGPGTRLTVT.

The V gene is TRBV29-1, the J gene TRBJ2-7; D unresolved. Trimming took off 5 bases at V and 4 bases at J, with 9 bases between the two ends. The germline V gene has CDR1 SQVTM and CDR2 ANQGSEA. CDR3 length equals 11 residues. CDR3 sequence reads: CSVSQVYEQYF. The CDR3 DNA reads TGCAGCGTTAGCCAAGTGTACGAGCAGTACTTC.

CDR3 region: CASSPPWQGANEQYF. The DNA for the CDR3 is TGCGCCAGCAGCCCCCCGTGGCAGGGTGCCAACGAGCAGTACTTC. V gene TRBV4-1 combines with J gene TRBJ2-7; TRBD1 might be the D (5 bases). The V and J ends lost 4 bases and 5 bases respectively, with 18 bases between them. CDR3 length: 15 residues. Germline values: CDR1 MGHRA, CDR2 YSYEKL.

The chain employs TRBV5-4 and TRBJ2-5; D is unresolved. Germline V CDR1 and CDR2: SGHNT, YYREEE (reference sequence). The CDR3 has 11 amino acids. Trimming took 5 bases from V and 4 from J, leaving 6 bases between them. The CDR3 DNA is TGTGCCAGCAGTACTCGAGAGACCCAGTACTTC. Amino acid sequence: CASSTRETQYF.

The chain is built from TRBV10-1 and TRBJ2-3, with 9 bases aligning to TRBD2. Germline V gene lookup returns CDR1 WNHNN and CDR2 SYGVQD (reference sequence). The CDR3 sequence is 16 residues long. The J segment lost 2 bases and the V segment lost 0 bases, leaving 3 bases of the junction unmatched. CDR3 coding DNA: TGCGCCAGCAGTGAGTCGGGCGGGAGGGTCACAGATACGCAGTATTTT. Its protein product is CASSESGGRVTDTQYF.

The chain joins TRBV4-1 to TRBJ2-3; D remains ambiguous. Germline V gene lookup returns CDR1 MGHRA and CDR2 YSYEKL. The CDR3 length is 13 residues. Trimming removed 1 base from V and 2 bases from J, with 4 bases in between. CDR3 region: CASSQVLTDTQYF. In nucleotides, the CDR3 is TGCGCCAGCAGCCAAGTCCTCACAGATACGCAGTATTTT.

The CDR3 region is CASSQELGLAEETQYF. In DNA form, the CDR3 reads TGCGCCAGCAGCCAAGAGCTAGGACTAGCGGAAGAGACCCAGTACTTC. This chain connects TRBV4-1 to TRBJ2-5; 10 bases are a match to TRBD2. The V gene end was trimmed by 0 bases and the J gene end by 3 bases; junction bases not matched to a gene: 4. The germline V gene has CDR1 MGHRA and CDR2 YSYEKL. The CDR3 is 16 amino acids.

The V call is TRBV7-9, the J call TRBJ1-1; D uncertain. Trimming left V 6 bases short and J 5 bases short, with 10 bases between. The CDR3 contains 12 residues. Looked up from germline, CDR1 is SEHNR and CDR2 is FQNEAQ (reference sequence). The CDR3 here is CASRATETEAFF. DNA for the CDR3: TGTGCCAGCAGGGCGACTGAAACTGAAGCTTTCTTT.

The V call is TRBV9, the J call TRBJ2-7, with 9 bases lining up with TRBD1. The ends lost 4 bases at V and 4 bases at J; junction bases unmatched: 6. CDR1 is SGDLS, CDR2 YYNGEE, per germline. This CDR3 contains 14 residues. This CDR3 is CASSSSGQGYEQYF. CDR3 nucleotide sequence: TGTGCCAGCAGCTCTTCGGGACAGGGTTACGAGCAGTACTTC.

This chain links TRBV28 with TRBJ2-6; D is unclear. This CDR3 region has 19 residues. Trimming pared 4 bases from V and 0 bases from J, leaving 19 bases between. Germline-derived CDR1 and CDR2 are MDHEN and SYDVKM. The CDR3 bases are TGTGCCAGCAGTTCCAAGATTGTCAGGTTGGTCTCTGGGGCCAACGTCCTGACTTTC. Residues: CASSSKIVRLVSGANVLTF.

The rearrangement links TRBV7-2 to TRBJ2-7; 7 bases fit TRBD1. The CDR3 is made up of 17 amino acids. Germline V gene lookup returns CDR1 SGHTA and CDR2 FQGNSA. Trimming at V came to 5 bases and at J to 2 bases, leaving 15 bases not matched to a gene. The CDR3 is CASSQAGQAYSPYEQYF. Here the CDR3 DNA reads TGTGCCAGCAGCCAAGCCGGACAGGCCTATTCCCCCTACGAGCAGTACTTC.

V is TRBV10-2 and J is TRBJ2-7; 8 bases are a match to TRBD1. Germline V gene sequence: CDR1 WSHSY, CDR2 SAAADI. The ends lost 3 bases at V and 3 bases at J; junction bases unmatched: 7. CDR3 length equals 15 residues. In DNA, the CDR3 is TGCGCCAGCAGTGACCCCGGGACAGGTTACTACGAGCAGTACTTC. Translation gives CASSDPGTGYYEQYF.

The rearrangement uses TRBV2 and TRBJ2-3; D uncertain. The V end was cut by 4 bases, the J end by 0 bases, with 8 bases between. The CDR3 sequence is 14 residues long. From germline, CDR1 is SNHLY and CDR2 FYNNEI. The DNA for the CDR3 is TGTGCCAGCAGTGCTTGGGGTAGCACAGATACGCAGTATTTT. Protein product: CASSAWGSTDTQYF.

As for this clone: A clone one base away is much larger, so this may be a read error. Other DNA sequences from this sample encode an identical CDR3 as well. The chain joins TRBV6-4 to TRBJ2-2; D assignment may be TRBD1 or TRBD2 (5 bases each). The V gene's germline CDR1 is MRHNA and CDR2 SNTAGT. The CDR3 consists of 13 residues. Trimming removed 3 bases from V and 3 bases from J, with 5 bases in between. The CDR3 nucleotides are TGTGCCAGCAGTGAGGGGGACACCGGGGAGCTGTTTTTT. Translated, it gives CASSEGDTGELFF.

This clone was recorded a few times. The rearrangement uses TRBV30 and TRBJ2-5, with TRBD2 as a possible D gene (7 bases). Trimming took off 2 bases at V and 5 bases at J, with 21 bases between the two ends. Germline-derived CDR1 and CDR2 are GTSNPN and SVGIG (reference sequence). The CDR3 loop spans 16 amino acids. CDR3 sequence reads: CAWSPFGEGVRETQYF. The CDR3 region has the DNA TGTGCCTGGAGTCCCTTCGGGGAGGGGGTTCGGGAGACCCAGTACTTC.

This clone was counted ten times or more. The rearrangement links TRBV10-3 to TRBJ2-7; no clear D. Trimming shortened V by 4 bases and J by 3 bases, and 7 bases separated the two germline ends. In germline, CDR1 is ENHRY, CDR2 SYGVKD. The CDR3 covers 12 residues. The CDR3 DNA reads as TGTGCCATCAGTGTCCAAGGCTACGAGCAGTACTTC. Translated, it gives CAISVQGYEQYF.

This chain uses TRBV19 with TRBJ2-5; no clear D. Germline V lookup: CDR1 LNHDA, CDR2 SQIVND (reference sequence). Trimming stripped 3 bases from V and 2 bases from J, with 10 bases between. There are 14 residues in the CDR3. CDR3 DNA: TGTGCCAGTAGTATGGGCATCTCACAAGAGACCCAGTACTTC. Translating it yields CASSMGISQETQYF.